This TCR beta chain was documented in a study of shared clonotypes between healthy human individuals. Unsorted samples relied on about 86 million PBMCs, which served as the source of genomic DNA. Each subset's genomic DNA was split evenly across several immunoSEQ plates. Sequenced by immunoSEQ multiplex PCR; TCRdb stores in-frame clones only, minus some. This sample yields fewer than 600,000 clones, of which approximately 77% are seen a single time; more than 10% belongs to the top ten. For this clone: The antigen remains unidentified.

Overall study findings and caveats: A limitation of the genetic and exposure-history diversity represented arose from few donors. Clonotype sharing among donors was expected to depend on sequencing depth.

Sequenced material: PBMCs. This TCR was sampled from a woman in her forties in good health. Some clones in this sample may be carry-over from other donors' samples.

CDR3 nucleotides: TGTGCCAGTAGCCCGGGGACATCAAGCTCCTACGAGCAGTACTTC. Protein: CASSPGTSSSYEQYF. J is TRBJ2-7 and V is TRBV19; tentatively, D is TRBD1 (6 bases). This CDR3 is built from 15 residues. Germline V gene data show CDR1 as LNHDA and CDR2 as SQIVND (reference sequence). Trimming removed 6 bases at V and 0 bases at J, with 15 bases between.